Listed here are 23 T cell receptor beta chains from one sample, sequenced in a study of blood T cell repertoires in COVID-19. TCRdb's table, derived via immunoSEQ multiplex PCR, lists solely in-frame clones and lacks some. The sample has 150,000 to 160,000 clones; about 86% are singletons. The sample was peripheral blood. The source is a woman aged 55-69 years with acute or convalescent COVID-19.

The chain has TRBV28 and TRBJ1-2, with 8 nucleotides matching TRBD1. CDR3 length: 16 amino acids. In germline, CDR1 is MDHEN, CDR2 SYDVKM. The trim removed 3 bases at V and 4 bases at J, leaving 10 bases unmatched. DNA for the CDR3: TGTGCCAGCAGTTTGGAGGGCAGGGGGCTTAGCTATGGCTACACCTTC. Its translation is CASSLEGRGLSYGYTF.

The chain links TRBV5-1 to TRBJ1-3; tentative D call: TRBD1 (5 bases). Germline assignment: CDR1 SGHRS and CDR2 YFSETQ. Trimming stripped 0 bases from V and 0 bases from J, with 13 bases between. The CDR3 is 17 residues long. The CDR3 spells CASSLVQGRDSGNTIYF. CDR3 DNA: TGCGCCAGCAGCTTGGTTCAGGGCCGAGACTCTGGAAACACCATATATTTT.

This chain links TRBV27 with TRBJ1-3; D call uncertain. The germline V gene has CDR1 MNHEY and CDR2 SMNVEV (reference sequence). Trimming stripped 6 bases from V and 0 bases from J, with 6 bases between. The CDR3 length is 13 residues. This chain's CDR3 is CASSQFSGNTIYF. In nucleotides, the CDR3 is TGTGCCAGCAGCCAGTTCTCTGGAAACACCATATATTTT.

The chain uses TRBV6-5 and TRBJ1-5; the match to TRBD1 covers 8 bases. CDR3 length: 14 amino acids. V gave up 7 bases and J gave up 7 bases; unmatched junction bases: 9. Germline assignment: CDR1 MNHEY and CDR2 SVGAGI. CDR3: CASKGQGLWQPQHF. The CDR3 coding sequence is TGTGCCAGCAAAGGACAGGGTCTTTGGCAGCCCCAGCATTTT.

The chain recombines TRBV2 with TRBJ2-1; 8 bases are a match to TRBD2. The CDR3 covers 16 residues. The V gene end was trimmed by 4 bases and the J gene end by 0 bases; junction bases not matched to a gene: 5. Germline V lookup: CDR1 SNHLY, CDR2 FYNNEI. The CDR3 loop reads CASSVTGGPSYNEQFF. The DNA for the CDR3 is TGTGCCAGCAGTGTAACGGGGGGGCCCTCCTACAATGAGCAGTTCTTC.

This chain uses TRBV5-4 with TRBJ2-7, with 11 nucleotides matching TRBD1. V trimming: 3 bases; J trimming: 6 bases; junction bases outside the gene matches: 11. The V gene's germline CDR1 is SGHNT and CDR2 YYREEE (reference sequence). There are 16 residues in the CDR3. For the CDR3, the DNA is TGTGCCAGCAGCTCCTCGGGGACAGGGGGGGTAGGCGAGCAGTACGTC. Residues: CASSSSGTGGVGEQYV.

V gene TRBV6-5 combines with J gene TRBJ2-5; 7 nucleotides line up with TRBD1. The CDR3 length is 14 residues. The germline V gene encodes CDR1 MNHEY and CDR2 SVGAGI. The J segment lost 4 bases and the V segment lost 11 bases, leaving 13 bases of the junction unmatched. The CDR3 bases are TGTGCCGGGATTGACAGGGATTTGAGAGAGACCCAGTACTTC. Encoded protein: CAGIDRDLRETQYF.

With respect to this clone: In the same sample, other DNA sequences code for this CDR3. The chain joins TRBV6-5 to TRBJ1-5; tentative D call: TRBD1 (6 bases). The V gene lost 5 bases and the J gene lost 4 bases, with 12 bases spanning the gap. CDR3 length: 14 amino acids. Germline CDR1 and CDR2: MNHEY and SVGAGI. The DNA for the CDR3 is TGTGCCAGCAGTCAGACAGGTTCTAATCAGCCCCAGCATTTT. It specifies CASSQTGSNQPQHF.

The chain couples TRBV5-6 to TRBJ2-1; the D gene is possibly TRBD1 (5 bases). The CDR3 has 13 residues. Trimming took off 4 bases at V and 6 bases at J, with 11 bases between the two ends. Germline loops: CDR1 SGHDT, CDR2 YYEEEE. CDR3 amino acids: CASSRLGANEQFF. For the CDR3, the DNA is TGTGCCAGCAGCAGGCTAGGGGCCAATGAGCAGTTCTTC.

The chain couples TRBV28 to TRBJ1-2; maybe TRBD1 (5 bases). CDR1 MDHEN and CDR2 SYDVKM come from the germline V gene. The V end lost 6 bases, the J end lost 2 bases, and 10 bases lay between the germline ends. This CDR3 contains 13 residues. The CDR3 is CASSPTGNYGYTF. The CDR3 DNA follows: TGTGCCAGCAGCCCTACAGGAAACTATGGCTACACCTTC.

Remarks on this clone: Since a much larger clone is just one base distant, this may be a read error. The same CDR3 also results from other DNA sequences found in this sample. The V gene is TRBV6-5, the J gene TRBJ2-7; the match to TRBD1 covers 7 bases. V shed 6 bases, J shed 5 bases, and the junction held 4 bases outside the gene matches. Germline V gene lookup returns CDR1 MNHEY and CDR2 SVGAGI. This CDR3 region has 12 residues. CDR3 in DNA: TGTGCCAGCAGGCGACAGGGCAACGAGCAGTACTTC. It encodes CASRRQGNEQYF.

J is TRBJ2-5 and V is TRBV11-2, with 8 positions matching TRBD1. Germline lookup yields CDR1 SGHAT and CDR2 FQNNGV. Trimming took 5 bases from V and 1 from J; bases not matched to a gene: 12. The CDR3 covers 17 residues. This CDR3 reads CASSRDRTGYGQETQYF. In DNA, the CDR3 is TGTGCCAGCAGCCGCGACCGGACAGGGTATGGCCAAGAGACCCAGTACTTC.

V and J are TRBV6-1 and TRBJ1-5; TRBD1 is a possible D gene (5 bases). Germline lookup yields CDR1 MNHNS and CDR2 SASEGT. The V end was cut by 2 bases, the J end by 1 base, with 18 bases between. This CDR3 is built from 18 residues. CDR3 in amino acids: CASSEIGGRVMSNQPQHF. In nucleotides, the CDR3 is TGTGCCAGCAGTGAAATTGGGGGGAGGGTGATGAGCAATCAGCCCCAGCATTTT.

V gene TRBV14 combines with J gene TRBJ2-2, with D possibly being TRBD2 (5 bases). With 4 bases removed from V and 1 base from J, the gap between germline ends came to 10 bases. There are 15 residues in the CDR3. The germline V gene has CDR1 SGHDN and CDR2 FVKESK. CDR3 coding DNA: TGTGCCAGCAGCCTGGTGGCGGGGAACACCGGGGAGCTGTTTTTT. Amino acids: CASSLVAGNTGELFF.

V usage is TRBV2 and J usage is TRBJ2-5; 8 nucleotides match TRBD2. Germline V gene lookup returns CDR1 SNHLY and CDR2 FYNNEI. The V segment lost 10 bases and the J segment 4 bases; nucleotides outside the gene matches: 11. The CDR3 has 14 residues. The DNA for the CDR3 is TGTGCCACTGGCGGGGGGCCCCCCCGAGAGACCCAGTACTTC. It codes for CATGGGPPRETQYF.

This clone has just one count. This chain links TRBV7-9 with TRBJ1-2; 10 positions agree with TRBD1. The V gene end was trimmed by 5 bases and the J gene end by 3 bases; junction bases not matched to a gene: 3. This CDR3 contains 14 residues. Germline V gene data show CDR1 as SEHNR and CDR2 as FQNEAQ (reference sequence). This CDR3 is CASSRTGGHYGYTF. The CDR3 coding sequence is TGTGCCAGCAGCCGGACAGGGGGGCACTATGGCTACACCTTC.

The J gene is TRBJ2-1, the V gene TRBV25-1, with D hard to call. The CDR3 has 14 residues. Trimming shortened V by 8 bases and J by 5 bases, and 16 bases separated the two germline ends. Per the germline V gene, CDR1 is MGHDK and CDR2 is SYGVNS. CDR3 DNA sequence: TGTGCCAGCTCCGAGAGCTCCTCGGACAATGAGCAGTTCTTC. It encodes CASSESSSDNEQFF. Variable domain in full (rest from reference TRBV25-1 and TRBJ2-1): EADIYQTPRYLVIGTGKKITLECSQTMGHDKMYWYQQDPGMELHLIHYSYGVNSTEKGDLSSESTVSRIRTEHFPLTLESARPSHTSQYLCASSESSSDNEQFFGPGTRLTVL.

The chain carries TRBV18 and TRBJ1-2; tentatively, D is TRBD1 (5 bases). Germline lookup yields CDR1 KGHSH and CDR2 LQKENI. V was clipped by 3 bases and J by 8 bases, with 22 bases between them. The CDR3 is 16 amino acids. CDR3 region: CASSPRGGGSLAGYTF. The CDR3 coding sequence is TGTGCCAGCTCACCGCGGGGGGGAGGGTCCCTCGCCGGCTACACCTTC.

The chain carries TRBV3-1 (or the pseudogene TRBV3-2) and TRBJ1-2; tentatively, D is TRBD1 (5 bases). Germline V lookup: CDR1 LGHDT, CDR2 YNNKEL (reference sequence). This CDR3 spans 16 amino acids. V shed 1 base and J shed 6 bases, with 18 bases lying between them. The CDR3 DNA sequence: TGTGCCAGCAGCCAAGTCAATACTCCCAGGGTCCATGGCTACACCTTC. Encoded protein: CASSQVNTPRVHGYTF.

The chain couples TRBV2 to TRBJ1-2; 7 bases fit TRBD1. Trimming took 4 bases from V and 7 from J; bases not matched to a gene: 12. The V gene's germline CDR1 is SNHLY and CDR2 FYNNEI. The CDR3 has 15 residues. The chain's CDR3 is CASSGLGQVYTGYTF. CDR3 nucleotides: TGTGCCAGCAGTGGTTTAGGACAGGTTTATACTGGCTACACCTTC.

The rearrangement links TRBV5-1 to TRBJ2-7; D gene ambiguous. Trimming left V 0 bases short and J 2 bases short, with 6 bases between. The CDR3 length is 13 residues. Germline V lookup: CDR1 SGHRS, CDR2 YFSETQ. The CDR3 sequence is CASSLVYTYEQYF. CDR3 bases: TGCGCCAGCAGCTTGGTATATACCTACGAGCAGTACTTC. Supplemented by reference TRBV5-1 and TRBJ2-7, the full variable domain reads KAGVTQTPRYLIKTRGQQVTLSCSPISGHRSVSWYQQTPGQGLQFLFEYFSETQRNKGNFPGRFSGRQFSNSRSEMNVSTLELGDSALYLCASSLVYTYEQYFGPGTRLTVT.

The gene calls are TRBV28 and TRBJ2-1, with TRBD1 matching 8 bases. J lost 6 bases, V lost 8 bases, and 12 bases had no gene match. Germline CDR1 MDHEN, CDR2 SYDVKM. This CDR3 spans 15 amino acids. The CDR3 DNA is TGTGCCAGCGGCTCAGGGGGCGATATAGGCAATGAGCAGTTCTTC. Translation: CASGSGGDIGNEQFF.

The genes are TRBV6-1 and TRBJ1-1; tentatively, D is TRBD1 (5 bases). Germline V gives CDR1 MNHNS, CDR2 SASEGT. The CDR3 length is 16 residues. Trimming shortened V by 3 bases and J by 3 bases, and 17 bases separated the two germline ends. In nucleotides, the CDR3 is TGTGCCAGCAGTGACCCCCGGGGGAGGGGATACACTGAAGCTTTCTTT. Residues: CASSDPRGRGYTEAFF.